One sample yielded the 5 T cell receptor beta chains listed below, sequenced in a study of blood T cell repertoires in COVID-19. Assay used: immunoSEQ multiplex PCR; TCRdb lists only in-frame clones, some missing. This table has under 200,000 clones, around nine tenths appearing once. The specimen was peripheral blood. All receptors derive from a man in his 60s with COVID-19, enrolled during active disease.

The gene calls are TRBV7-9 and TRBJ2-1, with 7 bases aligning to TRBD1. The CDR3 sequence is 14 residues long. J lost 5 bases, V lost 5 bases, and 6 bases had no gene match. The germline gives CDR1 SEHNR, CDR2 FQNEAQ (reference sequence). The CDR3 DNA reads TGTGCCAGCAGCCCGGGACAGCCCAACAATGAGCAGTTCTTC. As protein: CASSPGQPNNEQFF.

V and J are TRBV14 and TRBJ1-1; D is possibly TRBD1 (5 bases). The CDR3 is 15 amino acids. Germline V gene lookup returns CDR1 SGHDN and CDR2 FVKESK. Trimming left V 1 base short and J 2 bases short, with 11 bases between. The CDR3 coding sequence is TGTGCCAGCAGCCAAGCGGGACTCCCCAACACTGAAGCTTTCTTT. It yields the protein CASSQAGLPNTEAFF.

The chain's CDR3 is CASSLTGSGSYGYTF. The CDR3 DNA reads as TGTGCCAGCAGCTTGACTGGGAGCGGCAGCTATGGCTACACCTTC. The gene calls are TRBV7-8 and TRBJ1-2; no clear D. Trimming removed 3 bases from V and 4 bases from J, with 15 bases in between. The CDR3 covers 15 residues. The germline gives CDR1 SGHVS, CDR2 FQNEAQ.

The V call is TRBV7-9, the J call TRBJ1-2; D call uncertain. Trimming shortened V by 2 bases and J by 3 bases, and 4 bases separated the two germline ends. CDR1 is SEHNR, CDR2 FQNEAQ, per germline (reference sequence). This CDR3 is built from 12 residues. In nucleotides, the CDR3 is TGTGCCAGCAGCTTATCCGACTATGGCTACACCTTC. This gives the protein CASSLSDYGYTF.

The chain combines TRBV7-9 with TRBJ1-4, with D perhaps TRBD1 (6 bases). The CDR3 runs to 17 residues. CDR1 and CDR2 (germline): SEHNR, FQNEAQ (reference sequence). V lost 5 bases and J lost 3, with 19 bases in between. In DNA, the CDR3 is TGTGCCAGCAGCCCCCCGGGGCCGAAGGGGGCTAATGAAAAACTGTTTTTT. Protein sequence: CASSPPGPKGANEKLFF. The variable domain in full, completed from reference TRBV7-9 and TRBJ1-4, reads DTGVSQNPRHKITKRGQNVTFRCDPISEHNRLYWYRQTLGQGPEFLTYFQNEAQLEKSRLLSDRFSAERPKGSFSTLEIQRTEQGDSAMYLCASSPPGPKGANEKLFFGSGTQLSVL.